Each of the 9 T cell receptor beta chains below was sequenced from the same sample in a study of T cells in women clearing cervical HPV infection. Assay used: immunoSEQ multiplex PCR; TCRdb lists only in-frame clones, some missing. This specimen shows 30,000 to 45,000 clones; the ten leading clones hold 1.7%. The sample was blood buffy coat. Receptor source: a woman between 18 and 75 years old with a cervical HPV16 infection that either progressed to CIN3+ or cleared (not recorded which).

Turning to this clone: The missing CDR3 end, 3 residues past where the read stops, is filled in from the germline J gene. In the same sample, other DNA sequences code for this CDR3. The chain employs TRBV19 and TRBJ1-3; 8 bases agree with TRBD1. The germline V gene has CDR1 LNHDA and CDR2 SQIVND (reference sequence). The CDR3 has 15 amino acids. The V gene end was trimmed by 7 bases and the J gene end by 4 bases; junction bases not matched to a gene: 9. The chain's CDR3 is CASTPDRGKGNTIYF. Incomplete CDR3 DNA: TGTGCCAGTACCCCCGACAGGGGCAAAGGAAACACC.

About this clone: The read ends 3 residues shy of where the CDR3 ends; the end is completed using the germline J gene. The rearrangement joins TRBV2 to TRBJ1-2; D is unclear. The CDR3 consists of 12 residues. In germline, CDR1 is SNHLY, CDR2 FYNNEI. The CDR3 bases that were read are TGTGCCAGCAGTGAATCCTCGCGGGGC. It encodes CASSESSRG. The entire CDR3 protein reads CASSESSRGYTF.

A remark on this clone: The CDR3 end falls 3 residues outside the read, so it is completed with the germline J gene. The chain employs TRBV7-8 and TRBJ2-7; the D gene is possibly TRBD2 (5 bases). The CDR3 loop spans 15 amino acids. The germline V gene has CDR1 SGHVS and CDR2 FQNEAQ. Deletions cut 0 bases from V and 4 bases from J, with 13 bases between. The CDR3 bases that were read are TGTGCCAGCAGCTTAGCGAGGAGCGGAGCTTACGAG. Residues: CASSLARSGAYE. The entire CDR3 protein is CASSLARSGAYEQYF. The variable domain in full, completed from reference TRBV7-8 and TRBJ2-7, reads GAGVSQSPRYKVAKRGQDVALRCDPISGHVSLFWYQQALGQGPEFLTYFQNEAQLDKSGLPSDRFFAERPEGSVSTLKIQRTQQEDSAVYLCASSLARSGAYEQYFGPGTRLTVT.

Comments on this clone: The read finishes 3 residues shy of the CDR3 end, and the germline J gene is used to complete it. The genes are TRBV2 and TRBJ2-7; the D is unclear. CDR1 SNHLY and CDR2 FYNNEI come from the germline V gene. The CDR3 has 13 amino acids. Trimming pared 3 bases from V and 4 bases from J, leaving 10 bases between. CDR3 DNA, as far as it was read: TGTGCCAGCAGTGACGTCCTTTTTTACGAG. It specifies CASSDVLFYE. The whole CDR3 is CASSDVLFYEQYF.

For this clone: Sequencing ends 3 residues short of the CDR3 end; the germline J gene provides the rest. V gene TRBV7-2 combines with J gene TRBJ1-2, with D possibly matching TRBD1 (5 bases). The germline V gene encodes CDR1 SGHTA and CDR2 FQGNSA. The CDR3 spans 14 residues. Deletions cut 1 base from V and 6 bases from J, with 12 bases between. The sequenced part of the CDR3 DNA is TGTGCCAGCAGCTTAGGGGCGGGGGTCGATGGC. This translates into CASSLGAGVDG. The whole CDR3 is CASSLGAGVDGYTF.

Notes on this clone: The read comes to an end 3 residues before the CDR3 does, leaving the germline J gene to fill in the end. The genes are TRBV5-1 and TRBJ2-3; D gene ambiguous. The germline gives CDR1 SGHRS, CDR2 YFSETQ. This CDR3 region has 13 residues. CDR3 DNA (partial): TGCGCCAGCAGCCGTGCGCCGCAAGAGACG. As protein: CASSRAPQET. The CDR3 in full is CASSRAPQETQYF.

About this clone: The CDR3 extends 3 residues past the end of the read, so its final part is completed from the germline J gene. The chain joins TRBV28 to TRBJ1-6; 9 bases are shared with TRBD1. Trimming at V came to 9 bases and at J to 9 bases, leaving 9 bases not matched to a gene. The CDR3 consists of 14 residues. From germline, CDR1 is MDHEN and CDR2 SYDVKM. This CDR3 reads CASLAGDRASPLHF. The sequenced part of the CDR3 DNA is TGTGCCAGTTTGGCTGGGGACAGGGCTTCACCC.

Comment on this clone: The observed sequence ends 3 residues before the CDR3 terminus, with the missing tail filled in from the germline J gene. The V and J genes are TRBV7-8 and TRBJ1-2; D uncertain. The CDR3 covers 14 residues. The germline gives CDR1 SGHVS, CDR2 FQNEAQ. The DNA read from the CDR3 is TGTGCCAGCAGCCTCTCCGGGGAGGGAGATACC. Its protein is CASSLSGEGDT. The entire CDR3 protein is CASSLSGEGDTYTF.

About this clone itself: The read ends 3 residues before the CDR3 terminus; that terminus is restored from the germline J gene. This rearrangement joins TRBV7-3 to TRBJ1-2, with TRBD1 as a possible D gene (6 bases). The germline V gene encodes CDR1 SGHTA and CDR2 FQGTGA. This CDR3 is 14 amino acids long. The DNA read from the CDR3 is TGTGCCAGCAGCTCGGGGACAACCTTGGGGGAC. Translating it yields CASSSGTTLGD. The full CDR3 reads CASSSGTTLGDYTF.